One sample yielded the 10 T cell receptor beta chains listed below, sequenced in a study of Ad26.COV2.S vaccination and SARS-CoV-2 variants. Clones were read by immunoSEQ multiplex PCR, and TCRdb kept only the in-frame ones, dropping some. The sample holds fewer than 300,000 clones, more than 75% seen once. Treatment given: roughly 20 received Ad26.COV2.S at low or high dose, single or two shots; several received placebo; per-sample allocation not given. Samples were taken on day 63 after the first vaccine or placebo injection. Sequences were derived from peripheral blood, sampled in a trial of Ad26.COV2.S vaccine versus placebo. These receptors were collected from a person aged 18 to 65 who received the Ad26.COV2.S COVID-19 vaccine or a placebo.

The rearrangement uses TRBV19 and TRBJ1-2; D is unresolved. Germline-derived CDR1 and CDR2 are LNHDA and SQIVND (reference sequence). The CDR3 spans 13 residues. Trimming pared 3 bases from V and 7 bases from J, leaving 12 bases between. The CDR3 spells CASSIAPGSGYTF. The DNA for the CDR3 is TGTGCCAGTAGTATCGCGCCCGGCAGTGGCTACACCTTC. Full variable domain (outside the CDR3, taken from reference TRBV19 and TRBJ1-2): DGGITQSPKYLFRKEGQNVTLSCEQNLNHDAMYWYRQDPGQGLRLIYYSQIVNDFQKGDIAEGYSVSREKKESFPLTVTSAQKNPTAFYLCASSIAPGSGYTFGSGTRLTVV.

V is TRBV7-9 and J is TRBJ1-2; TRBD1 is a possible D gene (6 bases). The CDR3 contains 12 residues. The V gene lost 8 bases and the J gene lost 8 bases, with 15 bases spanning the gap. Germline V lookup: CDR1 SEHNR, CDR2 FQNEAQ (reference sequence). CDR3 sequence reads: CASSQGPLGYTF. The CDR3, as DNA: TGTGCCAGCTCACAGGGTCCCCTCGGCTACACCTTC.

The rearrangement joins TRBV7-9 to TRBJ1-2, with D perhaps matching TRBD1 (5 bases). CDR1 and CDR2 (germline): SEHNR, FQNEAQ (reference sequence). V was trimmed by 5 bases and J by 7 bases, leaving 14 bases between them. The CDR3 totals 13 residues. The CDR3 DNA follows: TGTGCCAGCAGCCCAGGGTTATGGGGTGGCTACACCTTC. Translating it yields CASSPGLWGGYTF.

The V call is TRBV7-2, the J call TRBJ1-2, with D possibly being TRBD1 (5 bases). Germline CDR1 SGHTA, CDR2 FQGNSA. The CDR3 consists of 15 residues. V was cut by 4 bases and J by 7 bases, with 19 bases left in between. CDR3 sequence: CASSSSGPLSGGYTF. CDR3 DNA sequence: TGTGCCAGCAGCTCCTCGGGACCCCTTTCGGGTGGCTACACCTTC.

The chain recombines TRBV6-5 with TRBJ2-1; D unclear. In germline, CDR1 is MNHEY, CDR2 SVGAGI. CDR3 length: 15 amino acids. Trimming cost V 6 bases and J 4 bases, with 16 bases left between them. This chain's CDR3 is CASSKGATLYNEQFF. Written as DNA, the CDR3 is TGTGCCAGCAGCAAAGGAGCGACCCTATACAATGAGCAGTTCTTC.

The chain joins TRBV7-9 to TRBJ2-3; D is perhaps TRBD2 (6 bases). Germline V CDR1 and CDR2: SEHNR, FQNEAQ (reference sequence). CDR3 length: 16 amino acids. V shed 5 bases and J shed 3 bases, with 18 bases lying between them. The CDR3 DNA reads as TGTGCCAGCAGCCCCGTGGCGGGGAGTGGGACAGATACGCAGTATTTT. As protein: CASSPVAGSGTDTQYF.

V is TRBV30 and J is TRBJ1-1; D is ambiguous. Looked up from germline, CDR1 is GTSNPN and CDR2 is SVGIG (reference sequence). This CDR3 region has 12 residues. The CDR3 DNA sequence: TGTGCAGCTCGAATCGGCGGACCTGAAGCTTTCTTT. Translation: CAARIGGPEAFF. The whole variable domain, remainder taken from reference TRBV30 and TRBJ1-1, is SQTIHQWPATLVQPVGSPLSLECTVEGTSNPNLYWYRQAAGRGLQLLFYSVGIGQISSEVPQNLSASRPQDRQFILSSKKLLLSDSGFYLCAARIGGPEAFFGQGTRLTVV.

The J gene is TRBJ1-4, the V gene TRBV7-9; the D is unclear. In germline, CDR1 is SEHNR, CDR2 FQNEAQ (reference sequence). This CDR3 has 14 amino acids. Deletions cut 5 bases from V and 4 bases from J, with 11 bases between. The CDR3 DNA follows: TGTGCCAGCAGCCGATACATAGATAATGAAAAACTGTTTTTT. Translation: CASSRYIDNEKLFF. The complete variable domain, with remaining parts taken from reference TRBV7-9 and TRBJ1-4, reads DTGVSQNPRHKITKRGQNVTFRCDPISEHNRLYWYRQTLGQGPEFLTYFQNEAQLEKSRLLSDRFSAERPKGSFSTLEIQRTEQGDSAMYLCASSRYIDNEKLFFGSGTQLSVL.

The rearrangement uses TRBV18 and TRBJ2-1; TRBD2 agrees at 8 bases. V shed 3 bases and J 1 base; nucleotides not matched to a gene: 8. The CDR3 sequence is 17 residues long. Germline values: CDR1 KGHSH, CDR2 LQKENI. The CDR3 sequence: CASSPSYLAGSYNEQFF. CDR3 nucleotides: TGTGCCAGCTCACCGTCTTATCTAGCGGGTTCCTACAATGAGCAGTTCTTC.

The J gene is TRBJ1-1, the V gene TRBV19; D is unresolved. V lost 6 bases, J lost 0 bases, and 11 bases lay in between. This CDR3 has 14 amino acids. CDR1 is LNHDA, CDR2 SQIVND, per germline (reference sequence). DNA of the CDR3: TGTGCCAGTAGGGCTCAGCTTATGAACACTGAAGCTTTCTTT. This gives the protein CASRAQLMNTEAFF. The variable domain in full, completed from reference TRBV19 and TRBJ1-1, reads DGGITQSPKYLFRKEGQNVTLSCEQNLNHDAMYWYRQDPGQGLRLIYYSQIVNDFQKGDIAEGYSVSREKKESFPLTVTSAQKNPTAFYLCASRAQLMNTEAFFGQGTRLTVV.